These 3 T cell receptor beta chains were all obtained from the same sample, sequenced in a study of CD8 T cells in Susac syndrome. Random hexamers were used to reverse transcribe an amount of roughly 0.45 to 1 ug RNA. TCRdb analysed the immunoSEQ multiplex PCR reads with MiXCR anew, one entry per CDR3 protein. The data contain under 200,000 distinct CDR3 sequences, around 95% of them seen just once; the ten biggest clones take up around 0.15%. The source material was CD8+ T cells from PBMCs. Source of these receptors: a human donor with multiple sclerosis.

V gene TRBV11-2 combines with J gene TRBJ2-7; D is perhaps TRBD1 (6 bases). Germline lookup yields CDR1 SGHAT and CDR2 FQNNGV. The CDR3 sequence is 14 residues long. The V gene lost 3 bases and the J gene lost 2 bases, with 11 bases spanning the gap. CDR3 sequence (DNA): TGTGCCAGCAGCTTTAGGGGGATCGCCTACGAGCAGTACTTC. It encodes CASSFRGIAYEQYF.

The chain recombines TRBV20-1 with TRBJ2-2; TRBD2 aligns across 7 bases. Looked up from germline, CDR1 is DFQATT and CDR2 is SNEGSKA (reference sequence). The J segment lost 4 bases and the V segment lost 6 bases, leaving 11 bases of the junction unmatched. The CDR3 is 15 amino acids. The CDR3 bases are TGCAGTGCGAGCGGGCGGGAGCTTGGCACCGGGGAGCTGTTTTTT. Translated: CSASGRELGTGELFF.

The chain recombines TRBV13 with TRBJ1-2; 7 bases line up with TRBD1. This CDR3 region has 13 residues. V shed 1 base, J shed 7 bases, and the junction held 3 bases outside the gene matches. Germline CDR1 PRHDT, CDR2 FYEKMQ (reference sequence). The CDR3 loop reads CASSLDTGVGYTF. Here the CDR3 DNA reads TGTGCCAGCAGCTTAGATACAGGGGTTGGCTACACCTTC.